This TCR beta chain was recovered during a study of T cell responses to AZD1222 COVID-19 vaccine. Study conclusions and caveats: Most donors were white British, females outnumbered males, and clonal diversity was possibly underestimated.

As for this clone: What it binds is unknown.

V lost 9 bases and J lost 8; bases outside the gene matches: 15. This CDR3 has 15 residues. Germline V gene sequence: CDR1 SNHLY, CDR2 FYNNEI. Measured with immunoSEQ multiplex PCR; TCRdb has only the in-frame clones, and not every one. The repertoire holds about 88,000 clones, with roughly nine tenths as singletons. Sequenced here: peripheral blood, sampled on day 0 of AZD1222 vaccination. J is TRBJ2-1 and V is TRBV2; 8 nucleotides align to TRBD1. The TCR was taken from an adult in good health. For the CDR3, the DNA is TGTGCCAGTGGCGCCCGGACAGGGTATAATCATGAGCAGTTCTTC. Protein sequence: CASGARTGYNHEQFF.